These 21 T cell receptor beta chains were all obtained from the same sample, sequenced in a study of response to subunit inactivated influenza vaccine. TCRdb itself ran the RT-PCR reads through MiXCR, one entry per CDR3 protein. The sample lists roughly 790,000 distinct CDR3 sequences, 21% occurring once. The sequences come from PBMCs from blood, collected about 5 days after vaccination. Receptors were obtained from a man between 45 and 60 years old who received an inactivated influenza vaccine.

V and J are TRBV4-3 and TRBJ1-2, with unresolved D. The germline CDR1 and CDR2 sequences are LGHNA and YSLEER. The germline V and J ends were trimmed by 5 bases and 0 bases, with 16 bases remaining between them. The CDR3 consists of 16 residues. CDR3 sequence: CASSFGWNEANYGYTF. CDR3 nucleotides: TGCGCCAGCAGCTTTGGGTGGAACGAAGCTAACTATGGCTACACCTTC.

The gene calls are TRBV5-8 and TRBJ1-6; 10 bases align to TRBD1. After removal of 4 bases from V and 9 bases from J, the junction contained 4 bases not matched to a gene. The CDR3 spans 14 residues. Germline V gene data show CDR1 as SGHTS and CDR2 as YDEGEE. CDR3 in amino acids: CASSPGTGVSPLHF. The DNA of the CDR3 is TGTGCCAGCAGCCCAGGGACAGGGGTTTCACCCCTCCACTTT.

This clonotype was seen at least ten times. The chain is built from TRBV3-1 and TRBJ1-6, with TRBD1 matching 9 bases. J gave up 10 bases and V 6 bases, and 4 bases lay outside the gene matches. CDR1 and CDR2 from the germline V gene are LGHDT and YNNKEL (reference sequence). This CDR3 has 13 amino acids. CDR3 amino acids: CASSDRGSSPLHF. The DNA for the CDR3 is TGTGCCAGCAGTGACAGGGGGAGCTCACCCCTCCACTTT.

The chain joins TRBV9 to TRBJ2-5, with D possibly being TRBD2 (6 bases). The CDR3 is 15 amino acids. From germline, CDR1 is SGDLS and CDR2 YYNGEE. Trimming shortened V by 0 bases and J by 1 base, and 10 bases separated the two germline ends. In nucleotides, the CDR3 is TGTGCCAGCAGCGTAGTTGGGGGAGGCCAAGAGACCCAGTACTTC. Translation gives CASSVVGGGQETQYF.

This rearrangement joins TRBV6-5 to TRBJ2-7, with unresolved D. There are 12 residues in the CDR3. Per the germline V gene, CDR1 is MNHEY and CDR2 is SVGAGI. Between the trimmed V and J ends, which lost 8 bases and 5 bases, there was a span of 13 bases. CDR3 nucleotide sequence: TGTGCCAGCGGTCTTAGGGCAGACGAGCAGTACTTC. This codes for CASGLRADEQYF.

This clonotype appeared many times. The chain has TRBV10-3 and TRBJ1-5; D is uncertain. Germline CDR1 ENHRY, CDR2 SYGVKD. The V end was cut by 0 bases, the J end by 2 bases, with 8 bases between. The CDR3 consists of 15 residues. The CDR3 reads CAISESYEGNQPQHF. The CDR3 DNA is TGTGCCATCAGTGAGTCGTACGAGGGCAATCAGCCCCAGCATTTT.

This clonotype was counted a few times. The chain couples TRBV9 to TRBJ1-1; weak D call: TRBD1 (6 bases). From germline, CDR1 is SGDLS and CDR2 YYNGEE. Between the trimmed V and J ends, which lost 4 bases and 4 bases, there was a span of 17 bases. The CDR3 extends over 15 amino acids. The CDR3: CASSNSQGSGTEAFF. In DNA, the CDR3 is TGTGCCAGCAGCAACTCACAGGGTAGTGGCACTGAAGCTTTCTTT.

This clonotype occurred a few times. This CDR3 is CASSQTSGSRETQYF. In DNA form, the CDR3 reads TGTGCCAGCAGTCAAACTAGCGGGAGTAGGGAGACCCAGTACTTC. This chain joins TRBV6-1 and TRBJ2-5; 11 nucleotides line up with TRBD2. CDR3 length equals 15 residues. Trimming took 5 bases from V and 5 from J; bases not matched to a gene: 7. Germline CDR1 is MNHNS and CDR2 is SASEGT.

J is TRBJ2-4 and V is TRBV12-3 or TRBV12-4; tentatively, D is TRBD1 or TRBD2 (6 bases each). V shed 6 bases and J shed 7 bases, with 19 bases lying between them. The CDR3 totals 15 residues. Written as DNA, the CDR3 is TGTGCCAGCAGCAGACAGGTTGGAGGGGTCAACATTCAGTACTTC. Translation gives CASSRQVGGVNIQYF.

The chain carries TRBV7-8 and TRBJ2-5; possible D gene TRBD2, 5 bases. CDR1 is SGHVS and CDR2 is FQNEAQ in the germline V gene. CDR3 size: 14 residues. The V and J ends lost 3 bases and 2 bases respectively, with 10 bases between them. The CDR3 region has the DNA TGTGCCAGCAGCTTTACGCGGGTACAAGAGACCCAGTACTTC. This encodes CASSFTRVQETQYF.

The chain recombines TRBV7-2 with TRBJ2-7; the D call may be TRBD1 or TRBD2 (5 bases each). Trimming shortened V by 0 bases and J by 7 bases, and 22 bases separated the two germline ends. The CDR3 length is 17 residues. Germline lookup yields CDR1 SGHTA and CDR2 FQGNSA. For the CDR3, the DNA is TGTGCCAGCAGCTTAGCGATCGGGGACGGGTCGAGATATGAGCAGTACTTC. Its translation is CASSLAIGDGSRYEQYF.

This chain uses TRBV7-2 with TRBJ2-7; D remains unclear. The germline V gene has CDR1 SGHTA and CDR2 FQGNSA. The CDR3 totals 14 residues. The V gene lost 2 bases and the J gene lost 4 bases, with 12 bases spanning the gap. The CDR3 sequence: CASSLSWGQYEQYF. CDR3 in DNA: TGTGCCAGCAGCTTAAGCTGGGGTCAATACGAGCAGTACTTC.

The chain joins TRBV12-3 or TRBV12-4 to TRBJ1-6, with D unresolved. The CDR3 covers 16 residues. V lost 7 bases and J 10 bases, leaving 23 bases between the germline ends. The CDR3 bases are TGTGCCAGCACTATAACGACCCCTAAAGCAGGATCACCCCTCCACTTT. Its translation is CASTITTPKAGSPLHF.

In this sample, this clonotype turned up a few times. The rearrangement joins TRBV7-9 to TRBJ2-1; possibly TRBD2 for D (6 bases). V lost 0 bases and J lost 16, with 16 bases in between. CDR3 length: 13 amino acids. Germline-derived CDR1 and CDR2 are SEHNR and FQNEAQ (reference sequence). CDR3 region: CASSLAHRGLPFF. CDR3 bases: TGTGCCAGCAGCTTAGCGCATAGGGGACTGCCATTCTTC.

In this sample, this clonotype turned up a few times. V and J are TRBV12-3 or TRBV12-4 and TRBJ2-3; unclear D gene. The CDR3 consists of 17 residues. Trimming removed 3 bases at V and 0 bases at J, with 16 bases between. Written as DNA, the CDR3 is TGTGCCAGCAGTTTCCCTGTGATACAGTCTAGCACAGATACGCAGTATTTT. Translation gives CASSFPVIQSSTDTQYF.

The V gene is TRBV20-1, the J gene TRBJ2-5; 8 bases align to TRBD2. The CDR3 length is 14 residues. Germline values: CDR1 DFQATT, CDR2 SNEGSKA (reference sequence). The ends lost 5 bases at V and 5 bases at J; junction bases unmatched: 10. This CDR3 is CSAGTSLSPETQYF. CDR3 DNA sequence: TGCAGTGCTGGGACTAGTTTGTCTCCGGAGACCCAGTACTTC.

This clonotype was counted a few times. The V gene is TRBV20-1, the J gene TRBJ2-5; 7 bases fit TRBD1. CDR1 and CDR2 from the germline V gene are DFQATT and SNEGSKA (reference sequence). V gave up 0 bases and J gave up 5 bases; unmatched junction bases: 9. The length of the CDR3 is 15 residues. DNA of the CDR3: TGCAGTGCTAGAGACCTACAGGGGACCGGGGAGACCCAGTACTTC. This gives the protein CSARDLQGTGETQYF.

The V call is TRBV12-3 or TRBV12-4, the J call TRBJ2-5, with 11 bases lining up with TRBD1. V lost 6 bases and J lost 5; bases outside the gene matches: 8. The CDR3 is 15 residues long. The CDR3 loop reads CASSPGTGGWETQYF. In DNA, the CDR3 is TGTGCCAGCAGCCCAGGGACAGGGGGATGGGAGACCCAGTACTTC.

This clonotype was counted only a few times. The chain employs TRBV29-1 and TRBJ2-7; either TRBD1 or TRBD2 may fit D (5 bases each). Trimming removed 2 bases at V and 3 bases at J, with 14 bases between. Per the germline V gene, CDR1 is SQVTM and CDR2 is ANQGSEA. The CDR3 is made up of 14 amino acids. This CDR3 is CSVEFRGRDYEQYF. The CDR3 DNA reads as TGCAGCGTTGAATTTCGGGGACGGGACTACGAGCAGTACTTC.

The sample holds a few counts of this clonotype. The chain is built from TRBV5-6 and TRBJ1-6; TRBD1 aligns across 10 bases. Germline V gene data show CDR1 as SGHDT and CDR2 as YYEEEE. There are 14 residues in the CDR3. J lost 8 bases, V lost 4 bases, and 3 bases had no gene match. For the CDR3, the DNA is TGTGCCAGCAGCGCGGGACAGGGGCATTCACCCCTCCACTTT. Amino acids: CASSAGQGHSPLHF.

The J gene is TRBJ2-7, the V gene TRBV29-1, with 8 nucleotides matching TRBD1. V was pared by 7 bases and J by 3 bases, with 5 bases of the junction left unmatched. Looked up from germline, CDR1 is SQVTM and CDR2 is ANQGSEA. CDR3 length: 12 residues. The CDR3 coding sequence is TGCAGCGCGGTGGGGACAGGCTACGAGCAGTACTTC. Protein: CSAVGTGYEQYF.